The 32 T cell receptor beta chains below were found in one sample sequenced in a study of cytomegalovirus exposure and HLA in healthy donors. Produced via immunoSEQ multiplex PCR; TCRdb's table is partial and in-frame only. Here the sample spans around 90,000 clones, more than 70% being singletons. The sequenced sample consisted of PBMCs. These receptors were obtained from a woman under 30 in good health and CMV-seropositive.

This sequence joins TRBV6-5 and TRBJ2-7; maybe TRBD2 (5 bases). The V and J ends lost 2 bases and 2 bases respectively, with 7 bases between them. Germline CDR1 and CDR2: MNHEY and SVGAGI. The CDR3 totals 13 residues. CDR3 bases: TGTGCCAGCAGTTACAGGGAGACCTACGAGCAGTACTTC. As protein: CASSYRETYEQYF.

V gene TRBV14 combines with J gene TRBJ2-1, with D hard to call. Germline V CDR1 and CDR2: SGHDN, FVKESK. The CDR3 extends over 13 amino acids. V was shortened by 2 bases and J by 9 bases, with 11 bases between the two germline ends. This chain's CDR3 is CASSQYKSGEQFF. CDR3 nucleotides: TGTGCCAGCAGCCAATATAAATCCGGTGAGCAGTTCTTC.

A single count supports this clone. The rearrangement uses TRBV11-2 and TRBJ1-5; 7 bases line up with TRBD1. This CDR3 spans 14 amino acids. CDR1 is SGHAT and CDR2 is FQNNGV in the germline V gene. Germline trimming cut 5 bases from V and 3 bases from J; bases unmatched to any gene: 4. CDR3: CASSDDRVNQPQHF. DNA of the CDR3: TGTGCCAGCAGCGATGACAGGGTCAATCAGCCCCAGCATTTT.

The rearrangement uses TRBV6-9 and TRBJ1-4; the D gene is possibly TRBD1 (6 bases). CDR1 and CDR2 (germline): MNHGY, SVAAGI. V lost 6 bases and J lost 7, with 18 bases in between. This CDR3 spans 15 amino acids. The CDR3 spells CASSPNRARSEKLFF. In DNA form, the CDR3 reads TGTGCCAGCAGCCCCAACAGGGCCAGGAGTGAAAAACTGTTTTTT.

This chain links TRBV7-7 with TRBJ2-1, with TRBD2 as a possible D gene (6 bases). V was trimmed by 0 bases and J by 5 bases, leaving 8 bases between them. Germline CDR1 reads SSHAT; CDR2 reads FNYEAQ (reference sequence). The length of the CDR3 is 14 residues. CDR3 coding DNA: TGTGCCAGCAGCTTAGCGTGGGGGGACAATGAGCAGTTCTTC. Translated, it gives CASSLAWGDNEQFF. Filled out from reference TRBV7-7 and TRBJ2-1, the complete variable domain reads GAGVSQSPRYKVTKRGQDVTLRCDPISSHATLYWYQQALGQGPEFLTYFNYEAQPDKSGLPSDRFSAERPEGSISTLTIQRTEQRDSAMYRCASSLAWGDNEQFFGPGTRLTVL.

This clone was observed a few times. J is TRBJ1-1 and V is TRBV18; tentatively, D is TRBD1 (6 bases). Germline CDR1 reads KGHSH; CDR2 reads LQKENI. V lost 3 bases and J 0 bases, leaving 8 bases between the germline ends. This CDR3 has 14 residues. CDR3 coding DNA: TGTGCCAGCTCACCTGGACAGTTGAACACTGAAGCTTTCTTT. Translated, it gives CASSPGQLNTEAFF. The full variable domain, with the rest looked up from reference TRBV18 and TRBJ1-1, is NAGVMQNPRHLVRRRGQEARLRCSPMKGHSHVYWYRQLPEEGLKFMVYLQKENIIDESGMPKERFSAEFPKEGPSILRIQQVVRGDSAAYFCASSPGQLNTEAFFGQGTRLTVV.

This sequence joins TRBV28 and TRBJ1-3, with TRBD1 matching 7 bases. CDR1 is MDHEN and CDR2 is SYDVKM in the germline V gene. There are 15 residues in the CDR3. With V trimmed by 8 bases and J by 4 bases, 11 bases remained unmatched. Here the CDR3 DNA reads TGTGCCAGCCGTGGGGGACAGAGGATAGGAAACACCATATATTTT. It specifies CASRGGQRIGNTIYF. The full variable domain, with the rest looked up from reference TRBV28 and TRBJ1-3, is DVKVTQSSRYLVKRTGEKVFLECVQDMDHENMFWYRQDPGLGLRLIYFSYDVKMKEKGDIPEGYSVSREKKERFSLILESASTNQTSMYLCASRGGQRIGNTIYFGEGSWLTVV.

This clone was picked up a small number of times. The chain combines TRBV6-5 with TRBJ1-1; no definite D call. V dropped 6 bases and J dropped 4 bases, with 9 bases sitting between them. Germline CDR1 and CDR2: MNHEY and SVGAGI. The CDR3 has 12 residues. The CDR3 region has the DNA TGTGCCAGCAGGGAGGGTGGCACTGAAGCTTTCTTT. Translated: CASREGGTEAFF.

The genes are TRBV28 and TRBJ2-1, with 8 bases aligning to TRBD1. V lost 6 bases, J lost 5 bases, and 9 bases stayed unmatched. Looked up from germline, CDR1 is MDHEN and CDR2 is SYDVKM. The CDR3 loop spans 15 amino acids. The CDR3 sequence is CASRPGQERNNEQFF. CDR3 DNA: TGTGCCAGCAGGCCGGGACAGGAACGTAACAATGAGCAGTTCTTC.

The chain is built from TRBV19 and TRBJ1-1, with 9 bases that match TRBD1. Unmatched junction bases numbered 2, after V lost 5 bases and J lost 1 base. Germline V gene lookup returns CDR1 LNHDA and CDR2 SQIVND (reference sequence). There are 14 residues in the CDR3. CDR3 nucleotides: TGTGCCAGTAGTTCGGACAGGGGGAACACTGAAGCTTTCTTT. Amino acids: CASSSDRGNTEAFF.

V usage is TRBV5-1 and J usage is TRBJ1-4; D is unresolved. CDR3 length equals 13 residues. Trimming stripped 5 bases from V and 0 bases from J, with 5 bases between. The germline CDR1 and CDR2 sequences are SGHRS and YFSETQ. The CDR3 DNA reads TGCGCCAGCAGAGAGCCAACTAATGAAAAACTGTTTTTT. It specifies CASREPTNEKLFF.

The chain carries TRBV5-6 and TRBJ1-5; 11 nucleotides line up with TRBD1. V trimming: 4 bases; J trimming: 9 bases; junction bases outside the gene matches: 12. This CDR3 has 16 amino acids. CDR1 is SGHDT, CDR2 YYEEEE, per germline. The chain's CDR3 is CASSETGTGGLGPQHF. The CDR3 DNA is TGTGCCAGCAGCGAGACCGGGACAGGGGGTCTTGGGCCCCAGCATTTT. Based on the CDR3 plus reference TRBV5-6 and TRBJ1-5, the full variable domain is DAGVTQSPTHLIKTRGQQVTLRCSPKSGHDTVSWYQQALGQGPQFIFQYYEEEERQRGNFPDRFSGHQFPNYSSELNVNALLLGDSALYLCASSETGTGGLGPQHFGDGTRLSIL.

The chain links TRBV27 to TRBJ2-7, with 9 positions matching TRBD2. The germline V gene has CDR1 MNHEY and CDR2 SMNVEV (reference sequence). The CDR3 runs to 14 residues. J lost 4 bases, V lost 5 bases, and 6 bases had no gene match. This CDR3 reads CASSRSGGWYEQYF. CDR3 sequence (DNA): TGTGCCAGCAGTCGGAGCGGGGGGTGGTACGAGCAGTACTTC.

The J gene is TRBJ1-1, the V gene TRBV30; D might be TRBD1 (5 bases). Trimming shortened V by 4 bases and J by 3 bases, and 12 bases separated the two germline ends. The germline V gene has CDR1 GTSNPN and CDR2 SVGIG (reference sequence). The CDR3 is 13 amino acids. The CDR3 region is CAWMLRGDTEAFF. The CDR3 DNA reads TGTGCCTGGATGCTACGGGGGGACACTGAAGCTTTCTTT.

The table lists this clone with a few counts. CDR3 protein: CASSAPGQEQETQYF. The CDR3 region has the DNA TGTGCCAGCAGCGCTCCGGGACAGGAACAAGAGACCCAGTACTTC. This chain links TRBV9 with TRBJ2-5; 8 bases are shared with TRBD1. The CDR3 extends over 15 amino acids. The V gene's germline CDR1 is SGDLS and CDR2 YYNGEE. The V gene end was trimmed by 3 bases and the J gene end by 2 bases; junction bases not matched to a gene: 6. Full variable domain (remainder filled in from reference TRBV9 and TRBJ2-5): DSGVTQTPKHLITATGQRVTLRCSPRSGDLSVYWYQQSLDQGLQFLIQYYNGEERAKGNILERFSAQQFPDLHSELNLSSLELGDSALYFCASSAPGQEQETQYFGPGTRLLVL.

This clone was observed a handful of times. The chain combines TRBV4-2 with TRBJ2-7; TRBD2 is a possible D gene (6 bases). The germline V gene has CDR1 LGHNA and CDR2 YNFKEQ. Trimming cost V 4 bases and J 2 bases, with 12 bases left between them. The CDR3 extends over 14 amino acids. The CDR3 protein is CASSPMEGPYEQYF. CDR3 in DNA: TGTGCCAGCAGCCCTATGGAGGGCCCCTACGAGCAGTACTTC.

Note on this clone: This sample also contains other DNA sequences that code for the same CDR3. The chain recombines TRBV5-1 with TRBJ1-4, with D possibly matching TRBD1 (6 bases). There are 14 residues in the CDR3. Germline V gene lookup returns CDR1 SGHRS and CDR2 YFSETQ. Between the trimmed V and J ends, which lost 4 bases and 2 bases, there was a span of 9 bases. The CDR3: CASSLDSTNEKLFF. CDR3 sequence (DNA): TGCGCCAGCAGCCTGGACAGTACTAATGAAAAACTGTTTTTT. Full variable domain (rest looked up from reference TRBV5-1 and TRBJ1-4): KAGVTQTPRYLIKTRGQQVTLSCSPISGHRSVSWYQQTPGQGLQFLFEYFSETQRNKGNFPGRFSGRQFSNSRSEMNVSTLELGDSALYLCASSLDSTNEKLFFGSGTQLSVL.

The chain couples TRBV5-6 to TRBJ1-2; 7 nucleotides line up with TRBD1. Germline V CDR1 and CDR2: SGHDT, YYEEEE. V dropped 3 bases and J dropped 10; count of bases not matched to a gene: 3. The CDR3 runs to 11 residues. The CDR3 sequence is CASSSDRDYTF. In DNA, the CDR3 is TGTGCCAGCAGCTCAGACAGGGACTACACCTTC.

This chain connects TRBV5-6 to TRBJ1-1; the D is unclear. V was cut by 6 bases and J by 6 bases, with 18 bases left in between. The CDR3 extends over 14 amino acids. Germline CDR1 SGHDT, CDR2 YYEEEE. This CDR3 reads CASIHASWAAEAFF. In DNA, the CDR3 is TGTGCCAGCATCCATGCTTCCTGGGCAGCTGAAGCTTTCTTT.

CDR3 DNA: TGCGCCCGCTCTACAGGGGGGCGCCGGGAAAAACTGTTTTTT. Translation gives CARSTGGRREKLFF. V usage is TRBV23-1 and J usage is TRBJ1-4, with 8 bases fitting TRBD1. TRBV23-1 has ORF status, its function being uncertain. This CDR3 has 14 amino acids. V shed 11 bases and J 8 bases; nucleotides not matched to a gene: 13.

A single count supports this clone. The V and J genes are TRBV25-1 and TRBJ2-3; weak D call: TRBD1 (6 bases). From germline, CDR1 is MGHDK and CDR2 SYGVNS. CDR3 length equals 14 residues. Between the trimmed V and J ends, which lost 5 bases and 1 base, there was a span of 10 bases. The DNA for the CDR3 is TGTGCCAGCAGTCTATCAGGGGGCACAGATACGCAGTATTTT. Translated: CASSLSGGTDTQYF.

The CDR3 nucleotides are TGTGCCAGCAGTAAGGACAGCCCGAACACTGAAGCTTTCTTT. Its translation is CASSKDSPNTEAFF. The chain combines TRBV2 with TRBJ1-1, with D perhaps matching TRBD1 (6 bases). CDR1 is SNHLY, CDR2 FYNNEI, per germline. This CDR3 spans 14 amino acids. Trimming cost V 5 bases and J 1 base, with 11 bases left between them.

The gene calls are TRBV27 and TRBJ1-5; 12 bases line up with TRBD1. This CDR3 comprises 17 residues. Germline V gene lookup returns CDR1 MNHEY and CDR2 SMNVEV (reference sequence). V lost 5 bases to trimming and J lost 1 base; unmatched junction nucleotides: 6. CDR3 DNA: TGTGCCAGCAGTCTAGGGACAGGGGGCGCGAGCAATCAGCCCCAGCATTTT. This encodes CASSLGTGGASNQPQHF.

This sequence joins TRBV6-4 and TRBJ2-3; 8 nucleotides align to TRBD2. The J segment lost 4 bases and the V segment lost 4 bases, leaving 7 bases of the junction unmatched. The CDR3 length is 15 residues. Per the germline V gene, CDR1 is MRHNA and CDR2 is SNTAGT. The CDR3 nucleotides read TGTGCCAGCAGTGGAACGGGGGGGCCAGCAGATACGCAGTATTTT. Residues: CASSGTGGPADTQYF.

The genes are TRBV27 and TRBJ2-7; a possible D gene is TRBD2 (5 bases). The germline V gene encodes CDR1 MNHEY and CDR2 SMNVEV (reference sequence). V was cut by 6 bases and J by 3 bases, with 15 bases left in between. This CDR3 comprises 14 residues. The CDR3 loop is CASSPFGIYYEQYF. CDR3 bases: TGTGCCAGCAGCCCTTTCGGGATTTACTACGAGCAGTACTTC.

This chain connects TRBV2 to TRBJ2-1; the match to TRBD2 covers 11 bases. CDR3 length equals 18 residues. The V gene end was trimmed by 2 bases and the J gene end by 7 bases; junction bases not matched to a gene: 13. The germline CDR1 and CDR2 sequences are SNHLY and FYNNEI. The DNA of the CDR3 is TGTGCCAGCAGTGAAAGGATAGCGGGGGGGCTTTTCGGTAATGAGCAGTTCTTC. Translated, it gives CASSERIAGGLFGNEQFF. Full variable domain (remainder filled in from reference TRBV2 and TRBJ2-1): EPEVTQTPSHQVTQMGQEVILRCVPISNHLYFYWYRQILGQKVEFLVSFYNNEISEKSEIFDDQFSVERPDGSNFTLKIRSTKLEDSAMYFCASSERIAGGLFGNEQFFGPGTRLTVL.

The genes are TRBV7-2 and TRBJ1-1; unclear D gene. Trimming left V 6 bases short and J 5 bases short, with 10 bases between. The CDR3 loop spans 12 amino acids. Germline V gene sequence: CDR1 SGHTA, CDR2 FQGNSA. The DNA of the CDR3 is TGTGCCAGCAGGAGCGACGAGACTGAAGCTTTCTTT. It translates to CASRSDETEAFF.

This chain's CDR3 is CASSPQTGTQYF. CDR3 nucleotides: TGTGCCAGCAGTCCCCAGACGGGGACCCAGTACTTC. This chain links TRBV7-9 with TRBJ2-5; no clear D. Germline CDR1 SEHNR, CDR2 FQNEAQ (reference sequence). V was clipped by 6 bases and J by 7 bases, with 12 bases between them. The CDR3 is made up of 12 amino acids.

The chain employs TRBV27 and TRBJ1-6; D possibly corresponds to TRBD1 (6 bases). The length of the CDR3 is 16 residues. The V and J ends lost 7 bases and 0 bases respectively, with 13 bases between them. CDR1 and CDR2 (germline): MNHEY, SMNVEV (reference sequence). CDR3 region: CASTYTGSSYNSPLHF. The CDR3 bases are TGTGCCAGCACCTATACAGGGAGCTCCTATAATTCACCCCTCCACTTT.

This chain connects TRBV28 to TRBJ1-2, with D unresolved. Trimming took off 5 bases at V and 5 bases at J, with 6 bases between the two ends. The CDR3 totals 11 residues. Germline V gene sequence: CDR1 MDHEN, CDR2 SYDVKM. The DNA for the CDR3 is TGTGCCAGCAGTCAACGGTATGGCTACACCTTC. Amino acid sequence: CASSQRYGYTF.

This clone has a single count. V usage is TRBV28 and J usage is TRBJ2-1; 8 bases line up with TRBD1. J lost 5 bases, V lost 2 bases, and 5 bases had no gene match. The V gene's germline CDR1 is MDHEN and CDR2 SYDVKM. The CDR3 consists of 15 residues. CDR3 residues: CASSLGQGANNEQFF. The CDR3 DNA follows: TGTGCCAGCAGTTTAGGGCAGGGGGCCAACAATGAGCAGTTCTTC.

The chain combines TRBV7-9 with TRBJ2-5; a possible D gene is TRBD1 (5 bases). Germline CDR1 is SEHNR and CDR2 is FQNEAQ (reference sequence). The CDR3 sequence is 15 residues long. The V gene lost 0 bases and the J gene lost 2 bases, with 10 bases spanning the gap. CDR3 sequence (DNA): TGTGCCAGCAGCTTAGCGAGACAGATACAAGAGACCCAGTACTTC. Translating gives CASSLARQIQETQYF.